These 22 T cell receptor beta chains share one sample of origin, sequenced in a study of blood T cell repertoires in COVID-19. Sequencing was performed with immunoSEQ multiplex PCR; in TCRdb, only in-frame clones are kept and a portion is missing. The sample contains around 300,000 clones, approximately 90% of which appear only once. What was sequenced was peripheral blood. These receptors were taken from a woman in her 30s with COVID-19, enrolled during active disease.

The rearrangement links TRBV24-1 to TRBJ1-2, with D tentatively TRBD1 (6 bases). V was pared by 12 bases and J by 7 bases, with 17 bases between. Germline loops: CDR1 KGHDR, CDR2 SFDVKD. The CDR3 consists of 12 residues. The DNA for the CDR3 is TGTGCCGTTTTCAGTACAGGGTCTGGCTACACCTTC. Its translation is CAVFSTGSGYTF.

The chain uses TRBV29-1 and TRBJ2-7; D is ambiguous. There are 12 residues in the CDR3. Germline CDR1 reads SQVTM; CDR2 reads ANQGSEA. Trimming left V 5 bases short and J 2 bases short, with 10 bases between. CDR3 region: CSVYAATYEQYF. CDR3 nucleotides: TGCAGCGTTTACGCCGCGACCTACGAGCAGTACTTC.

This clone has only one observation. This chain connects TRBV5-4 to TRBJ2-3, with 7 nucleotides matching TRBD2. Per the germline V gene, CDR1 is SGHNT and CDR2 is YYREEE (reference sequence). The J segment lost 3 bases and the V segment lost 4 bases, leaving 5 bases of the junction unmatched. The CDR3 is 14 residues long. Here the CDR3 DNA reads TGTGCCAGCAGCACCGAGGGACTAACAGATACGCAGTATTTT. Translating it yields CASSTEGLTDTQYF.

The V and J genes are TRBV10-2 and TRBJ1-5; 8 positions agree with TRBD1. The CDR3 totals 13 residues. CDR1 is WSHSY, CDR2 SAAADI, per germline. V shed 10 bases, J shed 2 bases, and the junction held 4 bases outside the gene matches. The CDR3 here is CATAGQGNQPQHF. The CDR3 bases are TGCGCCACCGCGGGACAGGGCAATCAGCCCCAGCATTTT.

This chain uses TRBV4-2 with TRBJ2-5, with D tentatively TRBD1 (6 bases). V dropped 0 bases and J dropped 1 base, with 12 bases sitting between them. The CDR3 spans 16 residues. Looked up from germline, CDR1 is LGHNA and CDR2 is YNFKEQ. The CDR3 bases are TGTGCCAGCAGCCAAGATGGCAGGGGCGTCCAAGAGACCCAGTACTTC. This encodes CASSQDGRGVQETQYF.

The gene calls are TRBV11-2 and TRBJ2-7; a possible D gene is TRBD1 (5 bases). This CDR3 has 15 amino acids. Germline CDR1 is SGHAT and CDR2 is FQNNGV. The germline V and J ends were trimmed by 0 bases and 3 bases, with 12 bases remaining between them. The CDR3 bases are TGTGCCAGCAGCTTAGATCAGGGTATGATCTACGAGCAGTACTTC. Translated, it gives CASSLDQGMIYEQYF.

The genes are TRBV4-3 and TRBJ2-3; 9 nucleotides line up with TRBD2. The germline gives CDR1 LGHNA, CDR2 YSLEER. The CDR3 is 16 residues long. J gave up 7 bases and V 0 bases, and 8 bases lay outside the gene matches. The CDR3 sequence is CASSQDPAGGAHTQYF. The CDR3 DNA is TGCGCCAGCAGCCAAGATCCTGCGGGAGGGGCTCATACGCAGTATTTT.

The chain employs TRBV7-9 and TRBJ2-7; possible D gene TRBD1, 6 bases. The CDR3 has 12 amino acids. Germline lookup yields CDR1 SEHNR and CDR2 FQNEAQ (reference sequence). The V end was cut by 8 bases, the J end by 6 bases, with 14 bases between. CDR3 loop: CASESTGLEQYF. As DNA, the CDR3 is TGTGCCAGCGAGAGTACAGGGCTCGAGCAGTACTTC. Drawing the rest from reference TRBV7-9 and TRBJ2-7, the complete variable domain is DTGVSQNPRHKITKRGQNVTFRCDPISEHNRLYWYRQTLGQGPEFLTYFQNEAQLEKSRLLSDRFSAERPKGSFSTLEIQRTEQGDSAMYLCASESTGLEQYFGPGTRLTVT.

The CDR3 nucleotides are TGTGCCAGCAGCTCCGGACCTCCCGGGGGTGGAGATACGCAGTATTTT. The encoded protein is CASSSGPPGGGDTQYF. V gene TRBV7-2 combines with J gene TRBJ2-3; TRBD2 might be the D (6 bases). V was shortened by 4 bases and J by 5 bases, with 19 bases between the two germline ends. Germline V gene sequence: CDR1 SGHTA, CDR2 FQGNSA. The CDR3 is 16 amino acids.

The chain couples TRBV9 to TRBJ1-3, with D perhaps TRBD1 (6 bases). From germline, CDR1 is SGDLS and CDR2 YYNGEE. Trimming left V 2 bases short and J 0 bases short, with 9 bases between. The length of the CDR3 is 15 residues. CDR3 sequence reads: CASSVDRSSGNTIYF. The CDR3 DNA reads as TGTGCCAGCAGCGTGGACAGATCCTCTGGAAACACCATATATTTT.

The rearrangement links TRBV6-5 to TRBJ1-5; TRBD1 matches at 7 bases. The germline V gene has CDR1 MNHEY and CDR2 SVGAGI. The V segment lost 5 bases and the J segment 1 base; nucleotides outside the gene matches: 5. The CDR3 consists of 15 residues. The CDR3 region is CASSTYRGSNQPQHF. In DNA form, the CDR3 reads TGTGCCAGCAGTACCTACAGGGGAAGCAATCAGCCCCAGCATTTT.

The sample holds one count of this clone. The rearrangement joins TRBV5-1 to TRBJ2-3, with D perhaps matching TRBD1 (6 bases). Between the trimmed V and J ends, which lost 4 bases and 3 bases, there was a span of 15 bases. Germline V gene data show CDR1 as SGHRS and CDR2 as YFSETQ. This CDR3 is built from 15 residues. For the CDR3, the DNA is TGCGCCAGCAGCCCAGACAGGTGGGGAACAGATACGCAGTATTTT. Translation gives CASSPDRWGTDTQYF.

V is TRBV24-1 and J is TRBJ2-1; D gene ambiguous. The CDR3 loop spans 14 amino acids. The germline gives CDR1 KGHDR, CDR2 SFDVKD. Trimming pared 4 bases from V and 2 bases from J, leaving 8 bases between. The CDR3 loop reads CATSDRNTYNEQFF. CDR3 DNA sequence: TGTGCCACCAGTGACCGAAACACCTACAATGAGCAGTTCTTC.

This chain joins TRBV19 and TRBJ2-7, with a weak D call TRBD2 (6 bases). The CDR3 covers 13 residues. V was pared by 5 bases and J by 2 bases, with 10 bases between. CDR1 is LNHDA, CDR2 SQIVND, per germline (reference sequence). DNA for the CDR3: TGTGCCAGTAGTTTGGGCGGGACCTACGAGCAGTACTTC. As protein: CASSLGGTYEQYF.

CDR3 nucleotides: TGTGCCAGCAGCCAATCCGGGACAGGGCTTCAGCCCCAGCATTTT. It translates to CASSQSGTGLQPQHF. The chain is built from TRBV3-1 (or the pseudogene TRBV3-2) and TRBJ1-5; 9 bases map to TRBD1. CDR1 and CDR2 from the germline V gene are LGHDT and YNNKEL (reference sequence). CDR3 length: 15 amino acids. V trimming: 2 bases; J trimming: 6 bases; junction bases outside the gene matches: 5.

The chain uses TRBV28 and TRBJ1-2, with D possibly TRBD1 on 6 matching bases. V lost 3 bases to trimming and J lost 7 bases, with 15 bases between them. CDR3 length: 14 amino acids. In germline, CDR1 is MDHEN, CDR2 SYDVKM. The CDR3 is CASSFDTGLSGYTF. The CDR3 nucleotides read TGTGCCAGCAGTTTTGATACAGGGTTAAGTGGCTACACCTTC.

This clone was recorded only once. The chain couples TRBV10-1 to TRBJ2-1; 12 bases map to TRBD2. This CDR3 is built from 15 residues. J was trimmed by 7 bases and V by 3 bases; bases with no gene match: 4. The germline CDR1 and CDR2 sequences are WNHNN and SYGVQD (reference sequence). The CDR3, as DNA: TGCGCCAGCAGTGAAAGTCTAGCGGGAGGGAATGAGCAGTTCTTC. Translation: CASSESLAGGNEQFF.

This clone showed up just once. This chain links TRBV11-2 with TRBJ1-4; 10 bases fit TRBD1. In germline, CDR1 is SGHAT, CDR2 FQNNGV. The V and J ends lost 5 bases and 6 bases, in that order; junction bases with no gene match: 3. The CDR3 consists of 14 residues. This CDR3 is CASSRTGGDEKLFF. The CDR3 coding sequence is TGTGCCAGCAGCCGGACAGGGGGGGATGAAAAACTGTTTTTT.

This sequence joins TRBV27 and TRBJ2-5; 11 bases line up with TRBD2. V shed 3 bases, J shed 3 bases, and the junction held 9 bases outside the gene matches. The CDR3 has 17 amino acids. The germline gives CDR1 MNHEY, CDR2 SMNVEV (reference sequence). CDR3 DNA sequence: TGTGCCAGCAGTTTCCGCCCACCGGGACTAGCGGAAGAGACCCAGTACTTC. Its protein product is CASSFRPPGLAEETQYF.

This CDR3 is CASLVFSGRAGDTQYF. The CDR3 DNA reads TGTGCCAGCCTTGTATTTAGCGGGAGGGCGGGGGATACGCAGTATTTT. V is TRBV6-7 and J is TRBJ2-3; 11 bases match TRBD2. TRBV6-7 is an open reading frame whose function is uncertain. This CDR3 is 16 amino acids long. The J segment lost 6 bases and the V segment lost 8 bases, leaving 13 bases of the junction unmatched.

The J gene is TRBJ1-2, the V gene TRBV9, with no clear D. This CDR3 has 14 residues. The V end lost 4 bases, the J end lost 7 bases, and 17 bases lay between the germline ends. The germline gives CDR1 SGDLS, CDR2 YYNGEE. The CDR3 is CASSTGPSAGGYTF. The CDR3 DNA follows: TGTGCCAGCAGCACCGGGCCCTCGGCGGGTGGCTACACCTTC.

This clone has only a few counts. The chain is built from TRBV28 and TRBJ2-7; 7 bases are a match to TRBD2. Per germline, CDR1 MDHEN and CDR2 SYDVKM. The V segment lost 4 bases and the J segment 1 base; nucleotides outside the gene matches: 13. This CDR3 spans 17 amino acids. The CDR3 region has the DNA TGTGCCAGCAGTTCCCGTCTGGCCGCGGGAGAGTCCTACGAGCAGTACTTC. Its protein is CASSSRLAAGESYEQYF.